Included here is one T cell receptor (beta chain) sequence, with context. This CDR3 region has 15 residues. In germline, CDR1 is MNHEY, CDR2 SVGAGI. J was trimmed by 10 bases and V by 6 bases; bases with no gene match: 9. This record comes from a study of blood T cell repertoires in COVID-19. In the authors' methods: How many nucleated cells were present was estimated from reference gene primer amplification. The repertoire was sequenced with immunoSEQ multiplex PCR; TCRdb's copy has only in-frame clones and lacks some. V, J and clone size are those of that table, while D and trimming were read from the DNA. Found here are around 700,000 clones, about 87% of them singletons; the top ten hold approximately 0.25%.

Sequencing was done on a sample of peripheral blood. The TCR originated in a woman under 30 with acute or convalescent COVID-19. The rearrangement links TRBV6-5 to TRBJ1-6, with 10 bases that match TRBD1. The DNA of the CDR3 is TGTGCCAGCAGATTCCGGGACAGGGGTCTCTCACCCCTCCACTTT. Amino acid sequence: CASRFRDRGLSPLHF.